The next 31 T cell receptor beta chains were all read from a single sample in a study of shared clonotypes between healthy human individuals. Clones were read by immunoSEQ multiplex PCR, and TCRdb kept only the in-frame ones, dropping some. The sample includes 950,000 to 1,300,000 clones, approximately 68% of them seen just once. The sequencing input was memory CD4+ T cells sorted from blood. Noted subset: CD45RA-negative fraction. Receptor source: a man younger than 35 in good health.

This clone was observed a single time. The chain couples TRBV7-2 to TRBJ1-5, with TRBD1 matching 9 bases. The germline V gene has CDR1 SGHTA and CDR2 FQGNSA. The CDR3 totals 13 residues. With V trimmed by 3 bases and J by 8 bases, 2 bases remained unmatched. CDR3 region: CASSLGQGKPQHF. DNA of the CDR3: TGTGCCAGCAGCTTGGGACAGGGCAAGCCCCAGCATTTT.

A few counts support this clone. The chain carries TRBV5-1 and TRBJ1-4; 8 nucleotides agree with TRBD1. After removal of 0 bases from V and 7 bases from J, the junction contained 8 bases not matched to a gene. Germline V gives CDR1 SGHRS, CDR2 YFSETQ. CDR3 size: 16 residues. Here the CDR3 reads CASSLAAQGDGEKLFF. CDR3 coding DNA: TGCGCCAGCAGCTTGGCCGCACAGGGGGATGGTGAAAAACTGTTTTTT.

V gene TRBV28 combines with J gene TRBJ1-5, with D unclear. Trimming shortened V by 5 bases and J by 8 bases, and 22 bases separated the two germline ends. Germline CDR1 MDHEN, CDR2 SYDVKM. The CDR3 totals 16 residues. CDR3 loop: CASSPTRAAGFEPQHF. CDR3 nucleotide sequence: TGTGCCAGCAGTCCCACCCGGGCCGCGGGATTCGAGCCCCAGCATTTT.

This chain connects TRBV6-1 to TRBJ1-2; possibly TRBD1 for D (6 bases). This CDR3 is 14 amino acids long. The germline CDR1 and CDR2 sequences are MNHNS and SASEGT. The ends were cut back, 7 bases at V and 4 bases at J, with 16 bases in the middle. The DNA of the CDR3 is TGTGCCAGCAAAGACAGGCCCACTTCCTATGGCTACACCTTC. Protein sequence: CASKDRPTSYGYTF.

The rearrangement joins TRBV6-4 to TRBJ2-3; 10 bases are shared with TRBD2. The CDR3 contains 16 residues. The ends lost 5 bases at V and 8 bases at J; junction bases unmatched: 13. CDR1 MRHNA and CDR2 SNTAGT come from the germline V gene. The CDR3 nucleotides are TGTGCCAGCAGTCCACTAGCGGGAAATATTGTCGGTACGCAGTATTTT. This encodes CASSPLAGNIVGTQYF.

The chain has TRBV5-1 and TRBJ1-4; D is undetermined. Per germline, CDR1 SGHRS and CDR2 YFSETQ. V dropped 0 bases and J dropped 7 bases, with 10 bases sitting between them. This CDR3 is 14 amino acids long. CDR3 amino acids: CASSLGTLGEKLFF. The CDR3, as DNA: TGCGCCAGCAGCTTGGGGACTTTAGGTGAAAAACTGTTTTTT.

A single count supports this clone. This chain links TRBV30 with TRBJ2-3; D is undetermined. This CDR3 comprises 14 residues. V was trimmed by 2 bases and J by 11 bases, leaving 20 bases between them. Germline CDR1 and CDR2: GTSNPN and SVGIG (reference sequence). The CDR3 loop is CAWSLSRLGGGQYF. The CDR3 DNA sequence: TGTGCCTGGAGTCTCTCGAGGCTCGGTGGCGGGCAGTATTTT.

In this sample, this clone turned up once. The J gene is TRBJ2-2, the V gene TRBV7-2; D perhaps matches TRBD1 (5 bases). V was shortened by 1 base and J by 6 bases, with 12 bases between the two germline ends. The CDR3 is 15 amino acids. The germline CDR1 and CDR2 sequences are SGHTA and FQGNSA. CDR3 nucleotides: TGTGCCAGCAGCTTAGAGGGGCAGGGATCCGGGGAGCTGTTTTTT. This gives the protein CASSLEGQGSGELFF.

The chain has TRBV15 and TRBJ1-2; D possibly corresponds to TRBD1 (6 bases). The ends were cut back, 0 bases at V and 5 bases at J, with 13 bases in the middle. The CDR3 extends over 15 amino acids. Germline CDR1 is LNHNV and CDR2 is YYDKDF (reference sequence). In DNA, the CDR3 is TGTGCCACCAGCAGAGATCCGCGGGACACATATGGCTACACCTTC. Translated, it gives CATSRDPRDTYGYTF.

V and J are TRBV25-1 and TRBJ2-1, with D unclear. Looked up from germline, CDR1 is MGHDK and CDR2 is SYGVNS. The CDR3 has 15 amino acids. V gave up 3 bases and J gave up 8 bases, with 17 bases separating them. CDR3 coding DNA: TGTGCCAGCAGTGATCCGAGCCAAACTGTTGATGAGCAGTTCTTC. Its translation is CASSDPSQTVDEQFF.

The rearrangement links TRBV30 to TRBJ1-6; 9 bases map to TRBD1. After removal of 2 bases from V and 9 bases from J, the junction contained 5 bases not matched to a gene. From germline, CDR1 is GTSNPN and CDR2 SVGIG (reference sequence). This CDR3 is built from 14 residues. CDR3 in DNA: TGTGCCTGGAGTAGGGGACAGGGAGGTTCACCCCTCCACTTT. The encoded protein is CAWSRGQGGSPLHF.

The chain is built from TRBV29-1 and TRBJ2-1; D is unresolved. CDR3 length: 10 amino acids. The V end lost 4 bases, the J end lost 11 bases, and 9 bases lay between the germline ends. The germline V gene has CDR1 SQVTM and CDR2 ANQGSEA. DNA for the CDR3: TGCAGCGTTGTACAAGGGCAGCAGTTCTTC. Encoded protein: CSVVQGQQFF.

The chain uses TRBV4-1 and TRBJ2-3, with 12 bases aligning to TRBD2. Germline trimming cut 6 bases from V and 0 bases from J; bases unmatched to any gene: 16. There are 20 residues in the CDR3. CDR1 MGHRA and CDR2 YSYEKL come from the germline V gene. This CDR3 reads CASRRVGTSGGLGSTDTQYF. In DNA, the CDR3 is TGCGCCAGCAGGCGCGTCGGAACTAGCGGGGGGTTGGGCAGCACAGATACGCAGTATTTT.

The chain combines TRBV6-6 with TRBJ1-6; D is ambiguous. Germline CDR1 MNHNY, CDR2 SVGAGI (reference sequence). With 9 bases removed from V and 5 bases from J, the gap between germline ends came to 11 bases. The CDR3 length is 13 residues. CDR3 region: CASVLGDNSPLHF. The CDR3 coding sequence is TGTGCCAGTGTGCTCGGTGATAATTCACCCCTCCACTTT.

The chain is built from TRBV28 and TRBJ1-2; 8 bases align to TRBD1. J gave up 5 bases and V 4 bases, and 12 bases lay outside the gene matches. The CDR3 is 16 residues long. The V gene's germline CDR1 is MDHEN and CDR2 SYDVKM. CDR3 region: CASSYMGVDRGYGYTF. CDR3 sequence (DNA): TGTGCCAGCAGTTATATGGGGGTCGACAGGGGATATGGCTACACCTTC.

The CDR3 DNA is TGCGCCAGCAGCCTCCGGACTAGCGGGGACACCGGGGAGCTGTTTTTT. The encoded protein is CASSLRTSGDTGELFF. The rearrangement links TRBV5-1 to TRBJ2-2, with 12 bases identical to TRBD2. In germline, CDR1 is SGHRS, CDR2 YFSETQ. J gave up 3 bases and V 4 bases, and 4 bases lay outside the gene matches. The length of the CDR3 is 16 residues.

Details on this clone: A much larger clone is a single base away; this may be a read error. This same CDR3 is encoded by further DNA sequences in the sample. The gene calls are TRBV5-6 and TRBJ2-6, with unresolved D. The V and J ends lost 2 bases and 0 bases respectively, with 0 bases between them. This CDR3 is 13 amino acids long. Germline-derived CDR1 and CDR2 are SGHDT and YYEEEE. The DNA for the CDR3 is TGTGCCAGCAGCTTCTCTGGGGCCAACGTCCTGACTTTC. This sequence encodes CASSFSGANVLTF.

The chain uses TRBV11-2 and TRBJ2-7, with 12 bases matching TRBD1. This CDR3 spans 14 amino acids. The germline CDR1 and CDR2 sequences are SGHAT and FQNNGV. The J segment lost 7 bases and the V segment lost 4 bases, leaving 5 bases of the junction unmatched. The CDR3 bases are TGTGCCAGCAGCTCTCGGGACAGGGGGCAAGAGCAGTACTTC. Residues: CASSSRDRGQEQYF.

The genes are TRBV18 and TRBJ2-3; D may match TRBD1 or TRBD2 (5 bases each). The CDR3 runs 15 residues. Per germline, CDR1 KGHSH and CDR2 LQKENI. V lost 1 base, J lost 3 bases, and 11 bases lay in between. CDR3 sequence reads: CASSPQGWGTDTQYF. Written as DNA, the CDR3 is TGTGCCAGCTCACCACAGGGGTGGGGGACAGATACGCAGTATTTT.

V is TRBV4-3 and J is TRBJ2-2, with D possibly being TRBD1 (5 bases). CDR3 size: 14 residues. The V gene's germline CDR1 is LGHNA and CDR2 YSLEER. Trimming stripped 0 bases from V and 7 bases from J, with 9 bases between. CDR3 sequence: CASSQDRGIGELFF. The DNA for the CDR3 is TGCGCCAGCAGCCAAGATAGGGGTATCGGGGAGCTGTTTTTT.

A remark on this clone: Other DNA sequences in this sample translate to the same CDR3. This chain uses TRBV5-1 with TRBJ2-5; D is possibly TRBD1 or TRBD2 (6 bases each). The V end lost 0 bases, the J end lost 2 bases, and 8 bases lay between the germline ends. The CDR3 covers 14 residues. CDR1 is SGHRS, CDR2 YFSETQ, per germline. CDR3 DNA sequence: TGCGCCAGCAGCTTGGAAGGGGGGCAAGAGACCCAGTACTTC. Amino acids: CASSLEGGQETQYF. The variable domain in full, completed from reference TRBV5-1 and TRBJ2-5, reads KAGVTQTPRYLIKTRGQQVTLSCSPISGHRSVSWYQQTPGQGLQFLFEYFSETQRNKGNFPGRFSGRQFSNSRSEMNVSTLELGDSALYLCASSLEGGQETQYFGPGTRLLVL.

The V gene is TRBV29-1, the J gene TRBJ1-2; the match to TRBD1 covers 7 bases. V lost 4 bases to trimming and J lost 2 bases; unmatched junction nucleotides: 16. The CDR3 length is 17 residues. Germline CDR1 is SQVTM and CDR2 is ANQGSEA. As DNA, the CDR3 is TGCAGCGTTGTGCCAAGAGGGGGCGCGGGTGCAAACTATGGCTACACCTTC. Protein: CSVVPRGGAGANYGYTF.

V and J are TRBV27 and TRBJ1-4; D perhaps matches TRBD1 (5 bases). Germline V lookup: CDR1 MNHEY, CDR2 SMNVEV (reference sequence). The CDR3 runs 15 residues. V lost 6 bases, J lost 4 bases, and 15 bases lay in between. CDR3 nucleotides: TGTGCCAGCAGAAAACTGGGGGGTTATAATGAAAAACTGTTTTTT. Residues: CASRKLGGYNEKLFF.

The V and J genes are TRBV6-1 and TRBJ2-1, with D tentatively TRBD2 (6 bases). Trimming took off 4 bases at V and 12 bases at J, with 13 bases between the two ends. Germline CDR1 is MNHNS and CDR2 is SASEGT. This CDR3 contains 12 residues. The CDR3 DNA reads TGTGCCAGCAGTGTAAGGGGAGGAGGGCAGTTCTTC. Its translation: CASSVRGGGQFF.

The chain links TRBV5-1 to TRBJ2-2; D is perhaps TRBD1 (6 bases). Trimming pared 3 bases from V and 0 bases from J, leaving 9 bases between. This CDR3 is built from 15 residues. Germline loops: CDR1 SGHRS, CDR2 YFSETQ. CDR3 in amino acids: CASSSRQANTGELFF. CDR3 DNA: TGCGCCAGCAGCTCCCGACAGGCGAACACCGGGGAGCTGTTTTTT.

The chain uses TRBV7-9 and TRBJ1-2; 7 nucleotides agree with TRBD1. The junction had 13 bases not matched to a gene; V was cut back by 5 bases and J by 7 bases. The germline gives CDR1 SEHNR, CDR2 FQNEAQ (reference sequence). This CDR3 has 15 residues. CDR3 region: CASSPPGQGVGGYTF. The CDR3 DNA follows: TGTGCCAGCAGCCCCCCCGGCCAGGGGGTAGGTGGCTACACCTTC. The full variable domain, completed using reference TRBV7-9 and TRBJ1-2, is DTGVSQNPRHKITKRGQNVTFRCDPISEHNRLYWYRQTLGQGPEFLTYFQNEAQLEKSRLLSDRFSAERPKGSFSTLEIQRTEQGDSAMYLCASSPPGQGVGGYTFGSGTRLTVV.

The gene calls are TRBV5-1 and TRBJ2-2, with 7 bases matching TRBD1. CDR1 and CDR2 (germline): SGHRS, YFSETQ. With V trimmed by 3 bases and J by 3 bases, 2 bases remained unmatched. This CDR3 comprises 14 residues. The CDR3 sequence is CASSYTGDTGELFF. CDR3 bases: TGCGCCAGCAGCTATACAGGGGACACCGGGGAGCTGTTTTTT.

Notes on this clone: Additional DNA sequences in this sample encode the identical CDR3. The chain is built from TRBV11-3 and TRBJ2-7, with no clear D. V gave up 1 base and J gave up 0 bases, with 7 bases separating them. Germline CDR1 SGHNT, CDR2 YENEEA. This CDR3 is 14 amino acids long. Here the CDR3 reads CASSLGGSSYEQYF. CDR3 nucleotides: TGTGCCAGCAGCTTAGGTGGTTCCTCCTACGAGCAGTACTTC.

This sequence joins TRBV5-4 and TRBJ2-1; TRBD1 is a possible D gene (6 bases). This CDR3 is 15 amino acids long. Germline values: CDR1 SGHNT, CDR2 YYREEE (reference sequence). The germline V and J ends were trimmed by 3 bases and 2 bases, with 12 bases remaining between them. In DNA form, the CDR3 reads TGTGCCAGCAGCTCGGACAGTTTTGCCTACAATGAGCAGTTCTTC. Protein sequence: CASSSDSFAYNEQFF. The variable domain in full, with the rest retrieved from reference TRBV5-4 and TRBJ2-1, is ETGVTQSPTHLIKTRGQQVTLRCSSQSGHNTVSWYQQALGQGPQFIFQYYREEENGRGNFPPRFSGLQFPNYSSELNVNALELDDSALYLCASSSDSFAYNEQFFGPGTRLTVL.

The CDR3 is CAWSVQVNTGELFF. The CDR3 region has the DNA TGTGCCTGGAGTGTACAGGTGAACACCGGGGAGCTGTTTTTT. The chain joins TRBV30 to TRBJ2-2; maybe TRBD1 (5 bases). This CDR3 spans 14 amino acids. Germline V lookup: CDR1 GTSNPN, CDR2 SVGIG (reference sequence). V gave up 0 bases and J gave up 1 base, with 6 bases separating them.

For the CDR3, the DNA is TGTGCCAGCAGCTTATTTCTCCTCCAAGAGACCCAGTACTTC. This translates into CASSLFLLQETQYF. The genes are TRBV7-2 and TRBJ2-5; no reliable D call. Germline V CDR1 and CDR2: SGHTA, FQGNSA. This CDR3 is 14 amino acids long. Trimming shortened V by 2 bases and J by 1 base, and 8 bases separated the two germline ends. Together with reference TRBV7-2 and TRBJ2-5, the CDR3 gives the full variable domain: GAGVSQSPSNKVTEKGKDVELRCDPISGHTALYWYRQSLGQGLEFLIYFQGNSAPDKSGLPSDRFSAERTGGSVSTLTIQRTQQEDSAVYLCASSLFLLQETQYFGPGTRLLVL.